This T cell receptor beta chain is from a study of shared clonotypes between healthy human individuals. Study observations and caveats: What naive subsets generally showed was a larger estimated richness than memory subsets showed.

Every immunoSEQ plate was one replicate of a subset's evenly spread DNA. Clones were sequenced by immunoSEQ multiplex PCR, and TCRdb holds only the in-frame ones, with some missing. The table has some 2.1 million clones, about 95% seen once. Remarks on this clone: Its antigen is unknown.

CD45RO-negative, CCR7-positively selected cells formed the naive CD8 fraction, excluding terminally differentiated effector memory CD45RA+ cells. CDR3 size: 15 residues. J gave up 1 base and V 9 bases, and 8 bases lay outside the gene matches. Looked up from germline, CDR1 is MGHRA and CDR2 is YSYEKL. The genes are TRBV4-1 and TRBJ2-5; 10 nucleotides match TRBD2. Input material: naive CD8+ T cells sorted from blood. This TCR was sampled from a young man in good health. CDR3: CASKPGLATQETQYF. CDR3 coding DNA: TGCGCCAGTAAACCGGGACTAGCGACCCAAGAGACCCAGTACTTC.